This T cell receptor beta chain was observed in a study of cytomegalovirus exposure and HLA in healthy donors. About the research overall: Sequencing of 150 million to 200 million T cells in an earlier analysis found about 120 million unique TCR beta sequences.

The PCR made use of 60 Vbeta and 13 Jbeta primers. Data came from immunoSEQ multiplex PCR; TCRdb stores just in-frame clones and leaves some out. The sample yields hundreds of thousands of clones, roughly four fifths seen once. The CDR3 extends over 15 amino acids. CDR1 and CDR2 (germline): SGHRS, YFSETQ. Trimming pared 4 bases from V and 4 bases from J, leaving 17 bases between. Material for sequencing was PBMCs. This TCR was recovered from a woman between 40 and 50 years old in good health and CMV-seronegative. The rearrangement links TRBV5-1 to TRBJ2-5, with TRBD2 as a possible D gene (7 bases). The CDR3 sequence is CASSGQGSGVETQYF. CDR3 coding DNA: TGCGCCAGCAGCGGTCAGGGGAGCGGGGTAGAGACCCAGTACTTC.